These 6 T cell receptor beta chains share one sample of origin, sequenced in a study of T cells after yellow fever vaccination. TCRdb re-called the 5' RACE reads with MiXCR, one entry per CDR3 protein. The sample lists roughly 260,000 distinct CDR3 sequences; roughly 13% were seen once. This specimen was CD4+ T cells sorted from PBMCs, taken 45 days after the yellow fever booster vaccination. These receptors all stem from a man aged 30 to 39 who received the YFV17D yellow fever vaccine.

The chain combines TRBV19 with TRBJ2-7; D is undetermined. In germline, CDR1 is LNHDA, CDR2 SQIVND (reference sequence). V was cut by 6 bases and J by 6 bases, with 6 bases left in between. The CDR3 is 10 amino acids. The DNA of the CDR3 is TGTGCCAGTAGCTCGAGCGAGCAGTACTTC. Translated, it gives CASSSSEQYF.

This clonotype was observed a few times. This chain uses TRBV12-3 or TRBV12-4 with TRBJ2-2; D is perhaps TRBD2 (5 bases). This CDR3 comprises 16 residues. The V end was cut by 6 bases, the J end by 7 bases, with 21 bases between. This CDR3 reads CASRAGPFTVGGELFF. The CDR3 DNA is TGTGCCAGCAGGGCGGGTCCTTTCACAGTTGGCGGGGAGCTGTTTTTT.

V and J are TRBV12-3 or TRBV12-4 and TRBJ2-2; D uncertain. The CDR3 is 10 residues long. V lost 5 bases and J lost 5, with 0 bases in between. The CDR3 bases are TGTGCCAGCAGTACCGGGGAGCTGTTTTTT. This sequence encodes CASSTGELFF.

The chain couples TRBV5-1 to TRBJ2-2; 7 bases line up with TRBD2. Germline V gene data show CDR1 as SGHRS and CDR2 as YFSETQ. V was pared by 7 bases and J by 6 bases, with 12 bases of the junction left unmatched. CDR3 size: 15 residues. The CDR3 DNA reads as TGCGCCAGCGATTTCCCGGGAGGCTCCCCCGGGGAGCTGTTTTTT. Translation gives CASDFPGGSPGELFF.

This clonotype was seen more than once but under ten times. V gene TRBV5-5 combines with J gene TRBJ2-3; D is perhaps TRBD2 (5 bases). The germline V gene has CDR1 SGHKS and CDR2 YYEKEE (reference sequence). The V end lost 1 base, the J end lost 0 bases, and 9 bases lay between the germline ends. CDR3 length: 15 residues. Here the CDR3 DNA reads TGTGCCAGCAGCTTGTTCTCGGGAAGCACAGATACGCAGTATTTT. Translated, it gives CASSLFSGSTDTQYF.

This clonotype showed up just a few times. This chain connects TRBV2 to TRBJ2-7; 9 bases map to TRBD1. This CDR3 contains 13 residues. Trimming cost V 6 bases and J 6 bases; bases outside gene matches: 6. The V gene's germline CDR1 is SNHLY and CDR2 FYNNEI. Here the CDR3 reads CASSGTGFGEQYF. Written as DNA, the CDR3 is TGTGCCAGCAGCGGGACAGGGTTCGGCGAGCAGTACTTC.